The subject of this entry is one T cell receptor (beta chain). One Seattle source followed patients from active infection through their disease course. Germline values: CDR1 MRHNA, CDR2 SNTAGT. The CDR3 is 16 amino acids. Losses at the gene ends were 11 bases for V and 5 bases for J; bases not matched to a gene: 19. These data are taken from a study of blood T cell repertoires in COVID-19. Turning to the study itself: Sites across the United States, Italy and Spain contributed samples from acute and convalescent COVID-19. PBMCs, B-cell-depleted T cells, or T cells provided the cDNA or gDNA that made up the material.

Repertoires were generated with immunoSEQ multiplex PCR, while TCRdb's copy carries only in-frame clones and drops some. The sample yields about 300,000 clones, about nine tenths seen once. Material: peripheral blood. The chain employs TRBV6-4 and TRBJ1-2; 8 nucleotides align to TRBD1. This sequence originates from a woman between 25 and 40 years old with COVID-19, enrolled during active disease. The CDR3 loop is CAPVSPGGYEGYGYTF. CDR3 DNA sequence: TGTGCCCCAGTAAGCCCAGGGGGCTACGAGGGGTATGGCTACACCTTC.